This is a list of T cell receptor beta chains from one sample in a study of cytomegalovirus exposure and HLA in healthy donors. Profiled with immunoSEQ multiplex PCR; TCRdb holds only in-frame clones, not every one. This table holds around 190,000 clones, 79% found once. The sample comprised PBMCs. These receptors originate from a woman in her thirties or forties in good health and CMV-seronegative. Each CDR3 is given with its conserved first and last residue. The D gene is left open where the match is weak. Part of the rows lack a size; the others show once, few, many or a class for expanded clones.

>-|-|TRBV2|TRBJ1-5
TGTGCCAGCAGTGGCGTCGGCGGGTATAGCAATCAGCCCCAGCATTTT
CASSGVGGYSNQPQHF
>-|-|TRBV7-9|TRBJ2-2
TGTGCCAGCAGCTTAGCCAGGGTGGACACCGGGGAGCTGTTTTTT
CASSLARVDTGELFF
>once|TRBD1|TRBV7-8|TRBJ1-5
TGTGCCAGCAGCACCCGACAGGGGGAAGCAAGTCAGCCCCAGCATTTT
CASSTRQGEASQPQHF
>-|-|TRBV27|TRBJ2-7
TGTGCCAGCACCCCTCGAATGCAGGCAACATCCTACGAGCAGTACTTC
CASTPRMQATSYEQYF
>-|TRBD1|TRBV30|TRBJ2-3
TGTGCCTGGAGTGTGGGAGCCCCGGGACAGGGGGATACGCAGTATTTT
CAWSVGAPGQGDTQYF
>-|TRBD1|TRBV28|TRBJ1-2
TGTGCCAGCAGTTTACCACAGGGGTCCGGTGGCTACACCTTC
CASSLPQGSGGYTF
>-|TRBD2|TRBV28|TRBJ2-7
TGTGCCAGCAGTGGCGCCGGGACTAGCGGGAGGGCTTTCGCCTACGAGCAGTACTTC
CASSGAGTSGRAFAYEQYF
>-|-|TRBV30|TRBJ1-2
TGTGCCTGGAGTGAAGGGGGTCGCTACACCTTC
CAWSEGGRYTF
>-|-|TRBV9|TRBJ2-1
TGTGCCAGCAGCTTCCCCCCGGAGGGAACCCCTCACGAGCAGTTCTTC
CASSFPPEGTPHEQFF
>-|TRBD1|TRBV7-2|TRBJ1-5
TGTGCCAGCAGCGAAACAGGGGGCCAGCCCCAGCATTTT
CASSETGGQPQHF
>-|TRBD2|TRBV5-6|TRBJ2-7
TGTGCCAGCAGCCCCGGGACTAGGGAATTCAACGAGCAGTACTTC
CASSPGTREFNEQYF
>-|TRBD1|TRBV5-5|TRBJ2-7
TGTGCCAGCAGCTTCAGAGGACAGGGGGACTACGAGCAGTACTTC
CASSFRGQGDYEQYF
>few|TRBD2|TRBV9|TRBJ2-7
TGTGCCAGCAGCTTCGGACTAGCGGGAGAAACCGAGCAGTACTTC
CASSFGLAGETEQYF
>once|TRBD1|TRBV7-6|TRBJ2-7
TGTGCCAGCAGCTCACCACCGACAGGGGGCTACGAGCAGTACTTC
CASSSPPTGGYEQYF
>few|-|TRBV10-3|TRBJ1-1
TGTGCCATCAGGGGCAGGGGATACACTGAAGCTTTCTTT
CAIRGRGYTEAFF
>many|-|TRBV19|TRBJ2-7
TGTGCCAGTAGTATCGGCTACGAGCAGTACTTC
CASSIGYEQYF
>-|-|TRBV29-1|TRBJ2-7
TGCAGCGTCGGTGTATCAGGGATTAGCTCCTACGAGCAGTACTTC
CSVGVSGISSYEQYF
>-|-|TRBV9|TRBJ1-2
TGTGCCAGCAGCTACAGGCAGGGAGGGTTTGGCTACACCTTC
CASSYRQGGFGYTF
>-|-|TRBV19|TRBJ1-5
TGTGCCAGTAGTATACAGGGTGGCAATCAGCCCCAGCATTTT
CASSIQGGNQPQHF
>-|-|TRBV11-2|TRBJ2-5
TGTGCCAGCAGCTCTCCGACAGCGGAGACCCAGTACTTC
CASSSPTAETQYF
>-|TRBD2|TRBV5-4|TRBJ2-2
TGTGCCAGCAGCCACGGGGGGCTAGCGGGGAGCGGGGAGCTGTTTTTT
CASSHGGLAGSGELFF
>-|-|TRBV25-1|TRBJ1-2
TGTGCCAGCAGTGAATATATCCATGGCTACACCTTC
CASSEYIHGYTF
>-|TRBD1|TRBV5-8|TRBJ2-5
TGTGCCAGCACCCAACTTTCGGGACAGGGGCAAGAGACCCAGTACTTC
CASTQLSGQGQETQYF
>-|-|TRBV12-5|TRBJ1-6
TGTGCTAGTGGTTCAGGGGTTTCACCCCTCCACTTT
CASGSGVSPLHF
>-|-|TRBV5-1|TRBJ1-2
TGCGCCAGCAGCTTGGGGCAGTCCTATGGCTACACCTTC
CASSLGQSYGYTF
>-|-|TRBV5-1|TRBJ1-6
TGCGCCAGCAGCTCCCTCGACGGGTCACCCCTCCACTTT
CASSSLDGSPLHF
>-|-|TRBV30|TRBJ1-2
TGTGCCTGGAGCCCCGGCAGGGTCTATGGCTACACCTTC
CAWSPGRVYGYTF
>-|-|TRBV6-5|TRBJ1-4
TGTGCCAGCGTTGGCCCGAATGAAAAACTGTTTTTT
CASVGPNEKLFF
>-|-|TRBV4-2|TRBJ1-4
TGTGCCAGCAGGACGGTCAGGTCAACTAATGAAAAACTGTTTTTT
CASRTVRSTNEKLFF
>once|TRBD1|TRBV28|TRBJ1-5
TGTGCCAGCAGTCCCTCCCACAGGGGGAGCAATCAGCCCCAGCATTTT
CASSPSHRGSNQPQHF